These 24 T cell receptor beta chains were all obtained from the same sample, sequenced in a study of T cells in Graves' hyperthyroidism and ophthalmopathy. RNA transcripts provided the source from which TCR beta CDR3 regions were amplified. A set of HTBI primers served as the primers for a first-round RT-PCR of the TCR CDR3. TCRdb reprocessed the multiplex PCR reads via MiXCR and lists one record per CDR3 protein. The table has hundreds of thousands of distinct CDR3 sequences, nearly 20% seen once; the top ten hold 40% to 50%. Sequencing was performed on blood. These receptors were obtained from a man in his forties or fifties with Graves' ophthalmopathy.

The chain carries TRBV18 and TRBJ1-3; TRBD1 is a possible D gene (6 bases). V was cut by 3 bases and J by 0 bases, with 18 bases left in between. Germline CDR1 KGHSH, CDR2 LQKENI. The CDR3 runs to 18 residues. For the CDR3, the DNA is TGTGCCAGCTCACCTATCCGCGCAGGGGCCCTCTCTGGAAACACCATATATTTT. It encodes CASSPIRAGALSGNTIYF.

The chain couples TRBV6-1 to TRBJ1-6; D call uncertain. The CDR3 sequence is 16 residues long. In germline, CDR1 is MNHNS, CDR2 SASEGT. Trimming pared 5 bases from V and 7 bases from J, leaving 18 bases between. The CDR3 spells CASSLPLDIQNSPLHF. CDR3 nucleotide sequence: TGTGCCAGCAGTTTGCCACTCGACATTCAGAATTCACCCCTCCACTTT.

The V and J genes are TRBV6-5 and TRBJ2-7; 9 bases map to TRBD1. With 1 base clipped from V and 4 bases from J, the junction kept 2 bases outside the gene matches. This CDR3 region has 14 residues. Germline loops: CDR1 MNHEY, CDR2 SVGAGI. CDR3 bases: TGTGCCAGCAGTTACTTGGGACAGGGATACGAGCAGTACTTC. This sequence encodes CASSYLGQGYEQYF.

V gene TRBV9 combines with J gene TRBJ2-1, with D possibly being TRBD1 or TRBD2 (6 bases each). This CDR3 is built from 18 residues. Germline CDR1 and CDR2: SGDLS and YYNGEE. The V gene lost 7 bases and the J gene lost 0 bases, with 23 bases spanning the gap. The CDR3 coding sequence is TGTGCCAGCGATGGGGGAGGCAGGGGATTGGACTCCTACAATGAGCAGTTCTTC. As protein: CASDGGGRGLDSYNEQFF.

This clonotype was counted ten times or more. The rearrangement joins TRBV12-3 or TRBV12-4 to TRBJ2-1; the D gene could be TRBD1 or TRBD2 (5 bases each). This CDR3 is 12 amino acids long. V was pared by 5 bases and J by 8 bases, with 10 bases between. The CDR3 sequence: CASSPQGDEQFF. CDR3 DNA sequence: TGTGCCAGCAGTCCCCAGGGAGATGAGCAGTTCTTC.

CDR3 in DNA: TGCGCCAGCAGCTTGCTCAGTTTAGGGCGGAGCTATGGCTACACCTTC. Residues: CASSLLSLGRSYGYTF. V and J are TRBV5-1 and TRBJ1-2; D is undetermined. Trimming removed 1 base from V and 4 bases from J, with 17 bases in between. This CDR3 comprises 16 residues. The germline V gene encodes CDR1 SGHRS and CDR2 YFSETQ.

This clonotype came up many times. The rearrangement uses TRBV12-3 or TRBV12-4 and TRBJ2-7; weak D call: TRBD2 (6 bases). V lost 5 bases and J 6 bases, leaving 20 bases between the germline ends. CDR3 length: 15 amino acids. The CDR3 reads CASSPRGGALGEQYF. CDR3 bases: TGTGCCAGCAGTCCAAGAGGCGGGGCCCTTGGCGAGCAGTACTTC.

In its sample, this clonotype was seen many times. This chain joins TRBV10-3 and TRBJ2-5, with TRBD2 matching over 9 bases. The CDR3 consists of 15 residues. Germline V gene sequence: CDR1 ENHRY, CDR2 SYGVKD. J lost 3 bases, V lost 8 bases, and 10 bases had no gene match. The CDR3 sequence is CAIGGSSGGEETQYF. The CDR3 coding sequence is TGTGCCATCGGTGGGAGTAGCGGGGGAGAAGAGACCCAGTACTTC.

Turning to this clonotype: Relative to the germline gene, one junction end is altered; a read error may explain this. This chain uses TRBV18 with TRBJ1-4, with a tentative D call TRBD1 (5 bases). Germline V gives CDR1 KGHSH, CDR2 LQKENI. The CDR3 has 15 residues. As DNA, the CDR3 is TGTGCCAGCTCAGCACCGGGACCCGGTAATGAAAAACTGTTTTTT. Protein product: CASSAPGPGNEKLFF.

The CDR3 DNA follows: TGTGCCTACAATAGAGGGACAGACCAGCCGGTCCACTTT. Translated: CAYNRGTDQPVHF. The chain couples TRBV30 to TRBJ1-6; 7 bases line up with TRBD1. The trim removed 7 bases at V and 17 bases at J, leaving 17 bases unmatched. CDR1 is GTSNPN and CDR2 is SVGIG in the germline V gene (reference sequence). The CDR3 runs 13 residues.

The chain carries TRBV24-1 and TRBJ2-1; 7 bases are shared with TRBD2. The V and J ends lost 5 bases and 5 bases, in that order; junction bases with no gene match: 5. Germline CDR1 reads KGHDR; CDR2 reads SFDVKD. The length of the CDR3 is 14 residues. CDR3 loop: CATSGSSGDNEQFF. The CDR3 DNA is TGTGCCACCAGTGGGTCTAGCGGAGACAATGAGCAGTTCTTC.

This clonotype was picked up a small number of times. This could be a read error, since a much larger clone is one nucleotide away. V is TRBV6-2 or TRBV6-3 and J is TRBJ1-5; D is unclear. Germline V gene sequence: CDR1 MNHEY, CDR2 SVGEGT. CDR3 length: 13 amino acids. V gave up 2 bases and J gave up 3 bases, with 5 bases separating them. In DNA, the CDR3 is TGTGCCAGCAGTTACGGGGACAATCAGCCCCAGCATTTT. As protein: CASSYGDNQPQHF.

This clonotype showed up many times. The rearrangement links TRBV28 to TRBJ2-7; D is unresolved. Trimming left V 2 bases short and J 2 bases short, with 7 bases between. The germline V gene encodes CDR1 MDHEN and CDR2 SYDVKM. The CDR3 extends over 13 amino acids. The CDR3 DNA is TGTGCCAGCAGTTTAGCCGACGCCTACGAGCAGTACTTC. Amino acids: CASSLADAYEQYF.

The V and J genes are TRBV14 and TRBJ1-1; 8 bases line up with TRBD1. This CDR3 has 15 residues. V shed 4 bases and J 6 bases; nucleotides not matched to a gene: 10. The germline CDR1 and CDR2 sequences are SGHDN and FVKESK. The CDR3 reads CASSLDLGQAAEAFF. CDR3 coding DNA: TGTGCCAGCAGCCTTGATTTGGGACAGGCGGCTGAAGCTTTCTTT.

This clonotype showed up many times. CDR3: CACPNLRFGGYTF. CDR3 DNA sequence: TGTGCCTGCCCGAATTTGAGATTCGGCGGCTACACCTTC. V gene TRBV30 combines with J gene TRBJ1-2; D not resolved. The length of the CDR3 is 13 residues. Trimming left V 6 bases short and J 8 bases short, with 19 bases between. Germline CDR1 reads GTSNPN; CDR2 reads SVGIG (reference sequence).

At least ten counts were recorded for this clonotype. The chain combines TRBV28 with TRBJ2-4; 16 bases align to TRBD2. Germline CDR1 MDHEN, CDR2 SYDVKM. V shed 7 bases and J 1 base; nucleotides not matched to a gene: 10. The CDR3 loop spans 19 amino acids. The CDR3 reads CASTHPGLAGGLAKNIQYF. The CDR3 coding sequence is TGTGCCAGCACCCACCCGGGACTAGCGGGAGGGCTGGCCAAAAACATTCAGTACTTC. The complete variable domain, with remaining parts taken from reference TRBV28 and TRBJ2-4, reads DVKVTQSSRYLVKRTGEKVFLECVQDMDHENMFWYRQDPGLGLRLIYFSYDVKMKEKGDIPEGYSVSREKKERFSLILESASTNQTSMYLCASTHPGLAGGLAKNIQYFGAGTRLSVL.

This clonotype occurred a few times. The gene calls are TRBV19 and TRBJ2-1, with 12 bases that match TRBD2. CDR1 and CDR2 from the germline V gene are LNHDA and SQIVND (reference sequence). There are 15 residues in the CDR3. V was pared by 4 bases and J by 7 bases, with 5 bases of the junction left unmatched. CDR3 nucleotides: TGTGCCAGTAGTAGACTAGCGGGAGAAGGGAATGAGCAGTTCTTC. Translated, it gives CASSRLAGEGNEQFF. The whole variable domain, filled in from reference TRBV19 and TRBJ2-1, reads DGGITQSPKYLFRKEGQNVTLSCEQNLNHDAMYWYRQDPGQGLRLIYYSQIVNDFQKGDIAEGYSVSREKKESFPLTVTSAQKNPTAFYLCASSRLAGEGNEQFFGPGTRLTVL.

This clonotype was recorded many times. The chain links TRBV28 to TRBJ2-1; 10 bases are a match to TRBD2. Germline lookup yields CDR1 MDHEN and CDR2 SYDVKM. The CDR3 is 19 amino acids. Unmatched junction bases numbered 20, after V lost 8 bases and J lost 4 bases. As DNA, the CDR3 is TGTGCCAGCTCCCCCGCGCGGGGACTACTAGCGGGACGTTACAATGAGCAGTTCTTC. Its translation: CASSPARGLLAGRYNEQFF.

This clonotype was recorded a few times. The chain employs TRBV4-2 and TRBJ1-2; D call uncertain. The CDR3 sequence is 15 residues long. Trimming took 3 bases from V and 4 from J, leaving 15 bases between them. CDR1 is LGHNA and CDR2 is YNFKEQ in the germline V gene. Here the CDR3 DNA reads TGTGCCAGCAGCCAGACCGACCCTCGTGGCTATGGCTACACCTTC. Residues: CASSQTDPRGYGYTF.

This clonotype turned up a few times. The J gene is TRBJ2-7, the V gene TRBV5-1; weak D call: TRBD2 (7 bases). V lost 4 bases to trimming and J lost 5 bases, with 16 bases between them. There are 14 residues in the CDR3. Germline V gene lookup returns CDR1 SGHRS and CDR2 YFSETQ. CDR3 bases: TGCGCCAGCAGCACCTACAGGGCGGGGGACGAGCAGTACTTC. Translating it yields CASSTYRAGDEQYF.

V usage is TRBV19 and J usage is TRBJ2-3; TRBD2 aligns across 10 bases. The CDR3 contains 15 residues. V lost 11 bases, J lost 5 bases, and 13 bases stayed unmatched. Germline CDR1 and CDR2: LNHDA and SQIVND (reference sequence). CDR3 in DNA: TGTGCCTCTAAGGAAAGACTAGCGGGTGGAGATACGCAGTATTTT. Translation: CASKERLAGGDTQYF.

This clonotype was seen at least ten times. The chain couples TRBV2 to TRBJ2-1; possible D gene TRBD1, 5 bases. CDR1 is SNHLY and CDR2 is FYNNEI in the germline V gene. The CDR3 spans 15 residues. Trimming pared 8 bases from V and 0 bases from J, leaving 14 bases between. CDR3 sequence: CASRPGRDSYNEQFF. Here the CDR3 DNA reads TGTGCCAGCCGTCCAGGGCGAGACTCCTACAATGAGCAGTTCTTC. The complete variable domain, with remaining parts taken from reference TRBV2 and TRBJ2-1, reads EPEVTQTPSHQVTQMGQEVILRCVPISNHLYFYWYRQILGQKVEFLVSFYNNEISEKSEIFDDQFSVERPDGSNFTLKIRSTKLEDSAMYFCASRPGRDSYNEQFFGPGTRLTVL.

The sample holds many counts of this clonotype. The chain recombines TRBV5-1 with TRBJ2-3; D perhaps matches TRBD2 (6 bases). The CDR3 totals 17 residues. V shed 0 bases and J shed 2 bases, with 16 bases lying between them. Germline V gives CDR1 SGHRS, CDR2 YFSETQ. CDR3 sequence (DNA): TGCGCCAGCAGCTTGGTAATCCGGGGGAGATACACAGATACGCAGTATTTT. Residues: CASSLVIRGRYTDTQYF.

This clonotype has only a few counts. This sequence joins TRBV5-1 and TRBJ1-6, with D perhaps matching TRBD1 (5 bases). The germline V and J ends were trimmed by 4 bases and 5 bases, with 13 bases remaining between them. CDR1 is SGHRS and CDR2 is YFSETQ in the germline V gene. The CDR3 is 15 residues long. CDR3 nucleotide sequence: TGCGCCAGCAGCGTAGGGACCGCCGATAATTCACCCCTCCACTTT. It codes for CASSVGTADNSPLHF.